The entry that follows covers one T cell receptor beta chain sequence. The target antigen is unknown. These data originate in a study of cytotoxic CD8 clonotypes in ibrutinib-treated CLL. Findings of the study overall: At progression, clonality fell back toward baseline after rising at ibrutinib response.

The protocol was immunoSEQ multiplex PCR, while the TCRdb copy is restricted to in-frame clones and leaves out a portion. Of 250,000 to 350,000 clones in the sample, more than 70% are singletons; the top ten hold about 5.3%. The sequencing here drew on PBMCs, taken at disease progression, from a patient treated with ibrutinib. This clonotype was sampled from a human donor with chronic lymphocytic leukemia.

Here the CDR3 DNA reads TGTGCCAGCAGTGAGTGGACAGGGTTAACCTACGAGCAGTACTTC. It specifies CASSEWTGLTYEQYF. The chain joins TRBV2 to TRBJ2-7; 8 bases map to TRBD1. V was clipped by 3 bases and J by 2 bases; unmatched bases: 6. Per germline, CDR1 SNHLY and CDR2 FYNNEI. This CDR3 is built from 15 residues.